These 30 T cell receptor beta chains came from one sample sequenced in a study of immune evolution from preneoplasia to lung adenocarcinoma. Measured with immunoSEQ multiplex PCR; TCRdb has only the in-frame clones, and not every one. The sample holds thousands of clones, roughly 87% seen once. Source material: FFPE adjacent normal lung tissue. The receptors stem from a person aged 35 to 50 with lung adenocarcinoma.

V and J are TRBV11-2 and TRBJ1-1; 9 bases align to TRBD1. The CDR3 runs 15 residues. V dropped 6 bases and J dropped 5; count of bases not matched to a gene: 10. From germline, CDR1 is SGHAT and CDR2 FQNNGV. The CDR3 region is CASSLGTGSKTEAFF. The CDR3 DNA reads TGTGCCAGCAGTCTGGGGACAGGGAGTAAGACTGAAGCTTTCTTT.

The chain joins TRBV6-1 to TRBJ1-3; weak D call: TRBD1 (6 bases). This CDR3 spans 16 amino acids. Germline values: CDR1 MNHNS, CDR2 SASEGT. V was trimmed by 3 bases and J by 3 bases, leaving 15 bases between them. CDR3: CASSEPLRGLGNTIYF. The CDR3 nucleotides are TGTGCCAGCAGTGAGCCCCTCCGGGGGCTTGGAAACACCATATATTTT.

This chain's CDR3 is CASSPSLGPYEQYF. The CDR3 region has the DNA TGTGCCAGCAGTCCATCGTTGGGGCCCTACGAGCAGTACTTC. J is TRBJ2-7 and V is TRBV27, with D possibly TRBD1 on 5 matching bases. V shed 5 bases and J shed 2 bases, with 13 bases lying between them. The length of the CDR3 is 14 residues. The germline gives CDR1 MNHEY, CDR2 SMNVEV (reference sequence).

The chain links TRBV28 to TRBJ1-4; 9 bases line up with TRBD1. V trimming: 8 bases; J trimming: 8 bases; junction bases outside the gene matches: 3. The length of the CDR3 is 12 residues. Germline CDR1 MDHEN, CDR2 SYDVKM. The CDR3 here is CASGTGWEKLFF. The CDR3 DNA reads as TGTGCCAGCGGGACAGGGTGGGAAAAACTGTTTTTT.

The V gene is TRBV29-1, the J gene TRBJ2-1; 8 bases map to TRBD2. Germline loops: CDR1 SQVTM, CDR2 ANQGSEA. The J segment lost 6 bases and the V segment lost 3 bases, leaving 7 bases of the junction unmatched. The CDR3 sequence is 14 residues long. The CDR3 region is CSVDSAGGFNEQFF. The CDR3 DNA is TGCAGCGTTGATTCTGCGGGGGGTTTCAATGAGCAGTTCTTC.

The sample holds one count of this clone. The chain uses TRBV6-5 and TRBJ2-5, with D tentatively TRBD1 or TRBD2 (5 bases each). The CDR3 runs to 13 residues. V was cut by 2 bases and J by 2 bases, with 6 bases left in between. Germline V gene data show CDR1 as MNHEY and CDR2 as SVGAGI. The CDR3 DNA follows: TGTGCCAGCAGTTACGGGGGTCAAGAGACCCAGTACTTC. It encodes CASSYGGQETQYF.

J is TRBJ2-7 and V is TRBV19, with 13 nucleotides matching TRBD2. CDR1 and CDR2 (germline): LNHDA, SQIVND (reference sequence). The V gene end was trimmed by 10 bases and the J gene end by 3 bases; junction bases not matched to a gene: 9. The CDR3 is 15 residues long. The CDR3 is CATRRTSGGIYEQYF. For the CDR3, the DNA is TGTGCCACCAGAAGGACTAGCGGGGGAATCTACGAGCAGTACTTC. Filled out from reference TRBV19 and TRBJ2-7, the complete variable domain reads DGGITQSPKYLFRKEGQNVTLSCEQNLNHDAMYWYRQDPGQGLRLIYYSQIVNDFQKGDIAEGYSVSREKKESFPLTVTSAQKNPTAFYLCATRRTSGGIYEQYFGPGTRLTVT.

The chain carries TRBV20-1 and TRBJ2-5, with a possible D match to TRBD1 (5 bases). The CDR3 runs to 11 residues. V was clipped by 5 bases and J by 4 bases, with 8 bases between them. The germline gives CDR1 DFQATT, CDR2 SNEGSKA (reference sequence). The CDR3 nucleotides read TGCAGTGCTCAGGGTTTAGAGACCCAGTACTTC. Protein sequence: CSAQGLETQYF.

This clone was counted a few times. This chain uses TRBV7-2 with TRBJ2-3; D is undetermined. V lost 7 bases and J lost 1, with 15 bases in between. There are 15 residues in the CDR3. The germline gives CDR1 SGHTA, CDR2 FQGNSA. This chain's CDR3 is CASTLSVSRTDTQYF. The CDR3 DNA follows: TGTGCCAGCACCCTAAGCGTCTCTCGCACAGATACGCAGTATTTT.

The chain couples TRBV7-8 to TRBJ1-5, with TRBD1 as a possible D gene (5 bases). The germline V gene encodes CDR1 SGHVS and CDR2 FQNEAQ. The germline V and J ends were trimmed by 5 bases and 6 bases, with 14 bases remaining between them. There are 14 residues in the CDR3. The CDR3 loop reads CASSLSGGSQPQHF. The CDR3 DNA follows: TGTGCCAGCAGCCTTTCGGGGGGAAGTCAGCCCCAGCATTTT.

The V call is TRBV4-2, the J call TRBJ2-1; no clear D. CDR1 and CDR2 (germline): LGHNA, YNFKEQ. The CDR3 sequence is 15 residues long. V was trimmed by 2 bases and J by 2 bases, leaving 10 bases between them. The CDR3 here is CASSQLSATYNEQFF. In DNA form, the CDR3 reads TGTGCCAGCAGCCAACTCTCGGCAACCTACAATGAGCAGTTCTTC.

V usage is TRBV6-5 and J usage is TRBJ2-5; D gene unclear. This CDR3 has 13 residues. V lost 6 bases and J lost 1, with 9 bases in between. Germline CDR1 and CDR2: MNHEY and SVGAGI. CDR3 sequence (DNA): TGTGCCAGCAGCCCCGACACCCAAGAGACCCAGTACTTC. Its translation: CASSPDTQETQYF.

This chain connects TRBV6-4 to TRBJ2-1; D call uncertain. Looked up from germline, CDR1 is MRHNA and CDR2 is SNTAGT. Trimming took 2 bases from V and 1 from J, leaving 3 bases between them. CDR3 length: 13 residues. CDR3 nucleotide sequence: TGTGCCAGCAGTGACAGGTCCTACAATGAGCAGTTCTTC. Protein sequence: CASSDRSYNEQFF.

The V and J genes are TRBV6-1 and TRBJ1-2; weak D call: TRBD1 (6 bases). This CDR3 has 12 amino acids. V dropped 3 bases and J dropped 6 bases, with 8 bases sitting between them. In germline, CDR1 is MNHNS, CDR2 SASEGT. The DNA of the CDR3 is TGTGCCAGCAGTGACAGGGGAAATGGCTACACCTTC. Residues: CASSDRGNGYTF.

The chain is built from TRBV5-1 and TRBJ1-6; D is unresolved. The CDR3 runs to 14 residues. Trimming took off 0 bases at V and 5 bases at J, with 6 bases between the two ends. Germline lookup yields CDR1 SGHRS and CDR2 YFSETQ. The CDR3 spells CASSLGQNNSPLHF. The CDR3 region has the DNA TGCGCCAGCAGCTTGGGACAAAATAATTCACCCCTCCACTTT.

This clone was counted a single time. This chain uses TRBV5-1 with TRBJ1-1; TRBD1 aligns across 9 bases. The trim removed 4 bases at V and 1 base at J, leaving 5 bases unmatched. Germline assignment: CDR1 SGHRS and CDR2 YFSETQ. There are 15 residues in the CDR3. As DNA, the CDR3 is TGCGCCAGCAGCCCGGGACAGGGCAGGAACACTGAAGCTTTCTTT. Protein sequence: CASSPGQGRNTEAFF.

J is TRBJ1-2 and V is TRBV7-9, with D uncertain. This CDR3 is built from 13 residues. V lost 3 bases, J lost 2 bases, and 7 bases lay in between. Germline-derived CDR1 and CDR2 are SEHNR and FQNEAQ (reference sequence). Here the CDR3 DNA reads TGTGCCAGCAGCTTGGGGAGAAACTATGGCTACACCTTC. Its protein is CASSLGRNYGYTF.

The chain employs TRBV9 and TRBJ2-1, with 8 bases identical to TRBD1. Per germline, CDR1 SGDLS and CDR2 YYNGEE. Trimming at V came to 3 bases and at J to 0 bases, leaving 5 bases not matched to a gene. The CDR3 is made up of 16 amino acids. The CDR3 loop reads CASSEEGQGSYNEQFF. The CDR3 bases are TGTGCCAGCAGCGAGGAAGGACAGGGCTCCTACAATGAGCAGTTCTTC. The whole variable domain, filled in from reference TRBV9 and TRBJ2-1, reads DSGVTQTPKHLITATGQRVTLRCSPRSGDLSVYWYQQSLDQGLQFLIQYYNGEERAKGNILERFSAQQFPDLHSELNLSSLELGDSALYFCASSEEGQGSYNEQFFGPGTRLTVL.

This rearrangement joins TRBV9 to TRBJ2-5, with 10 bases fitting TRBD2. V gave up 0 bases and J gave up 5 bases; unmatched junction bases: 4. This CDR3 comprises 15 residues. Germline V CDR1 and CDR2: SGDLS, YYNGEE. In nucleotides, the CDR3 is TGTGCCAGCAGCGTAGCGGGACTAGCGTCTGAGACCCAGTACTTC. Its protein product is CASSVAGLASETQYF.

The chain is built from TRBV14 and TRBJ2-1, with 7 bases lining up with TRBD1. J was trimmed by 8 bases and V by 4 bases; bases with no gene match: 8. CDR1 is SGHDN and CDR2 is FVKESK in the germline V gene. CDR3 length: 14 amino acids. CDR3: CASSLETGFDEQFF. CDR3 coding DNA: TGTGCCAGCAGCCTGGAGACAGGGTTCGATGAGCAGTTCTTC.

This chain uses TRBV7-9 with TRBJ1-1; TRBD1 matches at 11 bases. The V gene's germline CDR1 is SEHNR and CDR2 FQNEAQ (reference sequence). V gave up 4 bases and J gave up 5 bases; unmatched junction bases: 6. The CDR3 consists of 15 residues. CDR3 nucleotides: TGTGCCAGCAGCTCGGGACAGGGGGAATTAACTGAAGCTTTCTTT. It is translated as CASSSGQGELTEAFF. Full variable domain (missing parts from reference TRBV7-9 and TRBJ1-1): DTGVSQNPRHKITKRGQNVTFRCDPISEHNRLYWYRQTLGQGPEFLTYFQNEAQLEKSRLLSDRFSAERPKGSFSTLEIQRTEQGDSAMYLCASSSGQGELTEAFFGQGTRLTVV.

The chain recombines TRBV4-1 with TRBJ2-2, with 10 bases matching TRBD1. The CDR3 covers 18 residues. CDR1 and CDR2 from the germline V gene are MGHRA and YSYEKL. J gave up 3 bases and V 4 bases, and 11 bases lay outside the gene matches. This CDR3 is CASSRNPRQGADTGELFF. DNA for the CDR3: TGCGCCAGCAGCCGCAACCCACGACAGGGGGCGGACACCGGGGAGCTGTTTTTT.

The V call is TRBV27, the J call TRBJ2-4, with TRBD2 matching 16 bases. With 6 bases clipped from V and 5 bases from J, the junction kept 10 bases outside the gene matches. The germline V gene encodes CDR1 MNHEY and CDR2 SMNVEV (reference sequence). CDR3 length equals 18 residues. CDR3 protein: CASSSTGTSGGAENIQYF. The CDR3, as DNA: TGTGCCAGCAGCTCAACCGGGACTAGCGGGGGGGCCGAAAACATTCAGTACTTC.

The table lists this clone with a few counts. The CDR3, as DNA: TGCGCCAGCAGCTTTAGCGGGGGCAAGGATACGCAGTATTTT. Translated, it gives CASSFSGGKDTQYF. The chain joins TRBV5-1 to TRBJ2-3; 9 bases are a match to TRBD2. From germline, CDR1 is SGHRS and CDR2 YFSETQ. This CDR3 contains 14 residues. The V segment lost 2 bases and the J segment 6 bases; nucleotides outside the gene matches: 4.

The rearrangement joins TRBV7-8 to TRBJ1-2; 9 bases align to TRBD1. Germline CDR1 and CDR2: SGHVS and FQNEAQ. The CDR3 spans 15 residues. V dropped 5 bases and J dropped 0; count of bases not matched to a gene: 4. The DNA of the CDR3 is TGTGCCAGCAGCCCCCGACAGGGGGCTAACTATGGCTACACCTTC. It codes for CASSPRQGANYGYTF. Filled out from reference TRBV7-8 and TRBJ1-2, the complete variable domain reads GAGVSQSPRYKVAKRGQDVALRCDPISGHVSLFWYQQALGQGPEFLTYFQNEAQLDKSGLPSDRFFAERPEGSVSTLKIQRTQQEDSAVYLCASSPRQGANYGYTFGSGTRLTVV.

The chain employs TRBV6-5 and TRBJ1-2, with D perhaps matching TRBD1 (5 bases). Deletions cut 5 bases from V and 0 bases from J, with 7 bases between. Germline values: CDR1 MNHEY, CDR2 SVGAGI. CDR3 length: 13 amino acids. The chain's CDR3 is CASSPQANYGYTF. For the CDR3, the DNA is TGTGCCAGCAGTCCACAGGCTAACTATGGCTACACCTTC.

The chain couples TRBV6-5 to TRBJ2-5; no clear D gene. Germline lookup yields CDR1 MNHEY and CDR2 SVGAGI. Trimming shortened V by 10 bases and J by 5 bases, and 11 bases separated the two germline ends. This CDR3 has 11 amino acids. This CDR3 reads CATLRAETQYF. CDR3 nucleotides: TGTGCCACCCTACGAGCGGAGACCCAGTACTTC.

The rearrangement joins TRBV30 to TRBJ1-1, with D perhaps matching TRBD1 (5 bases). V lost 4 bases and J lost 0, with 12 bases in between. Germline V gives CDR1 GTSNPN, CDR2 SVGIG (reference sequence). This CDR3 contains 14 residues. In nucleotides, the CDR3 is TGTGCCTGGACCCCCGACAGCATGAACACTGAAGCTTTCTTT. This translates into CAWTPDSMNTEAFF.

V and J are TRBV2 and TRBJ2-2; 9 bases line up with TRBD1. The CDR3 is made up of 19 amino acids. V shed 4 bases, J shed 6 bases, and the junction held 18 bases outside the gene matches. Germline loops: CDR1 SNHLY, CDR2 FYNNEI. The CDR3: CASSAPILRDRARAGELFF. In nucleotides, the CDR3 is TGTGCCAGCAGTGCGCCCATACTCCGGGACAGGGCAAGGGCCGGGGAGCTGTTTTTT.

In this sample, this clone turned up once. The chain uses TRBV5-5 and TRBJ2-1; 9 positions match TRBD1. CDR3 size: 15 residues. The J segment lost 5 bases and the V segment lost 7 bases, leaving 10 bases of the junction unmatched. In germline, CDR1 is SGHKS, CDR2 YYEKEE (reference sequence). CDR3 sequence (DNA): TGTGCCAGCCAGAAATTTGGACAGGGGAACAATGAGCAGTTCTTC. Amino acid sequence: CASQKFGQGNNEQFF.